This T cell receptor (beta chain) was sequenced in a study of cytomegalovirus exposure and HLA in healthy donors. Study-wide points: Cytomegalovirus association was assigned to more than 150 TCR beta chains. Under in vitro conditions, a few CMV-associated chains were confirmed as specific for CMV antigens. Cytomegalovirus status was reportedly diagnosed by the classifier with high sensitivity and specificity.

Regarding this clone: The target antigen is unknown.

Germline V gene data show CDR1 as SGHDN and CDR2 as FVKESK. CDR3 length: 15 amino acids. V was pared by 0 bases and J by 4 bases, with 5 bases of the junction left unmatched. The method was immunoSEQ multiplex PCR; TCRdb's version includes in-frame clones alone and lacks a portion of them. This sample has 150,000 to 200,000 clones; around four fifths occur once, and the top ten carry 2% to 2.5%. J is TRBJ1-2 and V is TRBV14, with 7 nucleotides matching TRBD1. This sequence was found in a man aged 25 to 40 in good health and CMV-seropositive. The material sequenced was PBMCs. CDR3 residues: CASSQEVGGSYGYTF. The CDR3 bases are TGTGCCAGCAGCCAAGAAGTAGGGGGCAGCTATGGCTACACCTTC.